The next 6 T cell receptor beta chains were all read from a single sample in a study of blood T cell repertoires in COVID-19. Assay used: immunoSEQ multiplex PCR; TCRdb lists only in-frame clones, some missing. This sample carries some 31,000 clones, about 89% of them seen once, and the ten largest clones take about 13%. The sample comprised peripheral blood. The receptor set was obtained from a man between 70 and 80 years old with active COVID-19.

This rearrangement joins TRBV14 to TRBJ2-2; the D is unclear. The CDR3 has 14 residues. Germline V CDR1 and CDR2: SGHDN, FVKESK. V was shortened by 4 bases and J by 3 bases, with 9 bases between the two germline ends. The CDR3 sequence is CASSPITYTGELFF. The CDR3 DNA is TGTGCCAGCAGCCCAATAACTTACACCGGGGAGCTGTTTTTT.

This clone was seen a single time. For the CDR3, the DNA is TGTGCCAGTAGTAAAACAGGGGGCGATGGCTACACCTTC. Its protein is CASSKTGGDGYTF. V usage is TRBV19 and J usage is TRBJ1-2; 9 bases are a match to TRBD1. V shed 4 bases and J 6 bases; nucleotides not matched to a gene: 3. This CDR3 contains 13 residues. Germline CDR1 LNHDA, CDR2 SQIVND (reference sequence).

V and J are TRBV5-1 and TRBJ1-2; TRBD1 matches 7 bases. Trimming at V came to 2 bases and at J to 6 bases, leaving 7 bases not matched to a gene. Looked up from germline, CDR1 is SGHRS and CDR2 is YFSETQ. The CDR3 sequence is 14 residues long. The CDR3 loop reads CASSFDRAQDGYTF. DNA of the CDR3: TGCGCCAGCAGCTTCGACAGGGCCCAGGATGGCTACACCTTC.

The V call is TRBV6-1, the J call TRBJ2-7; D unresolved. V gave up 3 bases and J gave up 0 bases, with 6 bases separating them. The germline V gene encodes CDR1 MNHNS and CDR2 SASEGT. The CDR3 length is 13 residues. The CDR3 sequence: CASSDTSSYEQYF. The CDR3 DNA reads TGTGCCAGCAGTGACACGAGCTCCTACGAGCAGTACTTC.

This clone has more than one count but fewer than ten. The CDR3, as DNA: TGTGCCACCAGTGACCTGAACGGGGAGCAGTACTTC. This translates into CATSDLNGEQYF. The rearrangement links TRBV24-1 to TRBJ2-7; D remains ambiguous. The CDR3 sequence is 12 residues long. V lost 4 bases and J 7 bases, leaving 10 bases between the germline ends. Looked up from germline, CDR1 is KGHDR and CDR2 is SFDVKD.

This clone was seen more than once but under ten times. The chain uses TRBV11-2 and TRBJ2-7; D gene unclear. The CDR3 has 12 residues. Germline CDR1 reads SGHAT; CDR2 reads FQNNGV. V dropped 5 bases and J dropped 1 base, with 6 bases sitting between them. The DNA for the CDR3 is TGTGCCAGCAGCCGGTGGTCCTACGAGCAGTACTTC. Amino acid sequence: CASSRWSYEQYF.